The source of this TCR beta chain is a study of cytomegalovirus exposure and HLA in healthy donors. Study results and caveats: Later, an analysis showed that TCR beta chains associated with HLA were more clonally expanded than others that were equally common. Cytomegalovirus association was listed for under 200 TCR beta chains.

With respect to this clone: Its antigen is undetermined.

Vbeta (60) and Jbeta (13) primers were used in the PCR. Per the original methods: The authors later counted roughly 76 million unique TCR beta chains, roughly 10 million of them shared. Here immunoSEQ multiplex PCR was the method, and the copy in TCRdb shows in-frame clones only, minus some. V, J and clone size derive from that table, while D and trimming were established from the DNA sequence. This table holds about 160,000 clones, over 70% found once. The CDR3 runs 18 residues. V lost 0 bases to trimming and J lost 3 bases, with 21 bases between them. In germline, CDR1 is SGHAT, CDR2 FQNNGV. Unrecorded immune exposures were likely, despite nominal health at sampling.

The chain has TRBV11-2 and TRBJ2-7, with D possibly being TRBD1 (7 bases). Sequences were obtained from PBMCs. The TCR was taken from a woman in her 50s in good health and CMV-seropositive. The CDR3 is CASSLDQRRGPGDYEQYF. The CDR3 DNA reads TGTGCCAGCAGCTTAGATCAAAGAAGGGGGCCGGGGGACTACGAGCAGTACTTC.